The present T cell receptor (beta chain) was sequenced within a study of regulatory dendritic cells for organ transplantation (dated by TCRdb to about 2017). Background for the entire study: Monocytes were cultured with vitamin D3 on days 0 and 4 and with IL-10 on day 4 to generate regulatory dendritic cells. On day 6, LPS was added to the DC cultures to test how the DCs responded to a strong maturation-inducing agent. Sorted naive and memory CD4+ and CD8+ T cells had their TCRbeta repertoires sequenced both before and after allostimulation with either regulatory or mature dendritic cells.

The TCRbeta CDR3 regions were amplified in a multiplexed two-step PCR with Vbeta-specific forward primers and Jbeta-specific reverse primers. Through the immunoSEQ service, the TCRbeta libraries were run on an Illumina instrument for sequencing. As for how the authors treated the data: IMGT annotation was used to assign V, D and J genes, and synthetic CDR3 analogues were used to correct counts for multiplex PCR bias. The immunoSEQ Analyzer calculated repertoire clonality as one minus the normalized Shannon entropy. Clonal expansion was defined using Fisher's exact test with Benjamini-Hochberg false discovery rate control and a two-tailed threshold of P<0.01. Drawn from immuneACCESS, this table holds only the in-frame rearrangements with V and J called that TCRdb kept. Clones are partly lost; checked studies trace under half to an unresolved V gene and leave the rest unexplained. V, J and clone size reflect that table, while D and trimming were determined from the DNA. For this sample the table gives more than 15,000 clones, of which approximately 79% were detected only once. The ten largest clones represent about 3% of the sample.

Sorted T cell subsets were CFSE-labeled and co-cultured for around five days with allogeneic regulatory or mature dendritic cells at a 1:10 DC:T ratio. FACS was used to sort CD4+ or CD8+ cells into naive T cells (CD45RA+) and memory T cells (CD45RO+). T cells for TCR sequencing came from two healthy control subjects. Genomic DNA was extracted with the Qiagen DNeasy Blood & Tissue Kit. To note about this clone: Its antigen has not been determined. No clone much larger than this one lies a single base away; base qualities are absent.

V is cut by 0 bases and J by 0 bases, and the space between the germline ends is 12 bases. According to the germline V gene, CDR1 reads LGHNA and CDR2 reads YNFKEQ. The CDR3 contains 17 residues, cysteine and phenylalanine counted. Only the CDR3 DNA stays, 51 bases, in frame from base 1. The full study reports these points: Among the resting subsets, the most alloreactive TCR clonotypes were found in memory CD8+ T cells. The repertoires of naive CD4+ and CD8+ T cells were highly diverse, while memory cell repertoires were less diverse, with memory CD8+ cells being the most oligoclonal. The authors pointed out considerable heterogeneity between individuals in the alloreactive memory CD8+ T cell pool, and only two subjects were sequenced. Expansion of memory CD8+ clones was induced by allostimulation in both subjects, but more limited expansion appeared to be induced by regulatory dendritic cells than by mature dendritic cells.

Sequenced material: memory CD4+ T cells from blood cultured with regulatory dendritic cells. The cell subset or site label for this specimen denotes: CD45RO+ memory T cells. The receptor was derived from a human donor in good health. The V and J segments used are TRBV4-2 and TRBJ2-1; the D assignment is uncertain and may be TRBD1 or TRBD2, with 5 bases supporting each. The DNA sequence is TGTGCCAGCAGCCAAGATCTCCCAGGGAGCTCCTACAATGAGCAGTTCTTC. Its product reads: CASSQDLPGSSYNEQFF.